Sequencing of this TCR beta chain was carried out in a study of T cells in Graves' hyperthyroidism and ophthalmopathy. Study-wide background: Prior to any treatment, at the point of initial diagnosis, peripheral blood was collected.

Diagnosis of hyperthyroidism was new in patients aged 18 to 65, and its duration was under 2 months. Researchers barred patients who had uncontrolled infection, other autoimmune disease, pregnancy or lactation. TCR beta CDR3 regions were amplified from RNA transcripts. Primed by the HTBI set, a first-round RT-PCR was run on the TCR CDR3. TCRdb redid the calling of the multiplex PCR reads with MiXCR, one entry per CDR3 protein. The sample consists of around 300,000 distinct CDR3 sequences, about 15% of them appearing once. Regarding the study as a whole: Blood also held most thyroid clonotypes expanded beyond 0.001.

CDR3 length: 15 amino acids. V dropped 7 bases and J dropped 0 bases, with 16 bases sitting between them. This clonotype was counted at least ten times. What it recognizes is unknown. The V gene is TRBV12-3 or TRBV12-4, the J gene TRBJ2-7, with D uncertain. Sequencing was carried out using blood. The sequence was obtained from a woman younger than 45 with Graves' hyperthyroidism. The DNA of the CDR3 is TGTGCCAGCACCAACACGAAAAGGAGCTCCTACGAGCAGTACTTC. Translation: CASTNTKRSSYEQYF.